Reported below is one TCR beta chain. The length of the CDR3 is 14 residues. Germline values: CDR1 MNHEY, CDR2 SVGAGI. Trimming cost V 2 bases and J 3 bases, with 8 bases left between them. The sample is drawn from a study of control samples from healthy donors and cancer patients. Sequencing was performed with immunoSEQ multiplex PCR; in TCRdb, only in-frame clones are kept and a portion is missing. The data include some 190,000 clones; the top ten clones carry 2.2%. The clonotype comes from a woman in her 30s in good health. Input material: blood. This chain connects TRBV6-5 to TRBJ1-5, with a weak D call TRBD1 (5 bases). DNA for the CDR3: TGTGCCAGCAGTTACGCAGGGACCAATCAGCCCCAGCATTTT. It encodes CASSYAGTNQPQHF.